A selection of T cell receptor beta chains follows, all from one sample in a study of blood T cell repertoires in COVID-19. The data were produced by immunoSEQ multiplex PCR, yet TCRdb's version contains in-frame clones alone and is incomplete. The sample carries about 270,000 clones, approximately 91% recorded once. Sequencing was carried out using PBMCs or T cells enriched from blood (not recorded which). The receptors stem from a middle-aged woman with acute COVID-19. The CDR3 runs from the conserved cysteine through the conserved F or W. The order of the fields is J gene, V gene, D gene, CDR3 protein. A D gene is named only where the DNA matches it firmly.

>TRBJ2-3|TRBV29-1|TRBD1
CSVQRDSAQDTQYF
>TRBJ2-2|TRBV5-8|.
CASSSGTSGTGELFF
>TRBJ1-2|TRBV30|.
CAWGDRRGSNYGYTF
>TRBJ2-3|TRBV7-6|TRBD2
CASSRTSGTRTDTQYF
>TRBJ1-5|TRBV19|.
CASSLNEGNQPQHF
>TRBJ2-1|TRBV4-1|TRBD2
CASSPILAGGPGNEQFF
>TRBJ2-7|TRBV27|.
CASSSGLRAYEQYF
>TRBJ2-1|TRBV19|TRBD2
CATKRTSGNTYNEQFF
>TRBJ1-2|TRBV12-3/TRBV12-4|TRBD1
CASSLGQGNSYTF
>TRBJ1-5|TRBV23-1|.
CASIKGVGAQGWYSNQPQHF
>TRBJ1-4|TRBV28|.
CASKVRGGSNEKLFF
>TRBJ2-3|TRBV13|.
CASSPLEGRADTQYF
>TRBJ2-1|TRBV10-1|TRBD1
CASTYLDRGTTYNEQFF
>TRBJ1-1|TRBV19|.
CASSNRGGNTEAFF
>TRBJ2-1|TRBV5-1|TRBD2
CASSWTSGRDNEQFF
>TRBJ1-2|TRBV5-1|.
CASSFERANYGYTF
>TRBJ2-2|TRBV3-1/TRBV3-2|.
CASSQGRGTGELFF
>TRBJ2-1|TRBV5-6|.
CASSWSSNEQFF
>TRBJ2-5|TRBV4-1|.
CASSQEWAGGETQYF
>TRBJ2-3|TRBV12-3/TRBV12-4|.
CASSSSTDTQYF
>TRBJ1-1|TRBV5-6|.
CASSLERRSVGAFF
>TRBJ2-7|TRBV10-3|TRBD1
CAISAGQVTYEQYF
>TRBJ2-5|TRBV10-3|TRBD2
CATRLAGAGQETQYF
>TRBJ2-7|TRBV6-5|TRBD1
CASSPGQGLQYF
>TRBJ2-7|TRBV7-2|TRBD2
CASKLAGGVYEQYF
>TRBJ2-3|TRBV18|.
CASSPRGTDTQYF
>TRBJ2-3|TRBV9|.
CASSVSHSSDTQYF
>TRBJ2-2|TRBV9|TRBD2
CASSSTSEGTGELFF
>TRBJ1-3|TRBV9|TRBD1
CASSAQGSGNTIYF
>TRBJ2-5|TRBV3-1/TRBV3-2|TRBD2
CASSHSRLAGAPRQETQYF
>TRBJ1-4|TRBV7-9|.
CASSLAIGRLQEKLFF
>TRBJ2-2|TRBV28|.
CASGGADTGELFF
>TRBJ1-4|TRBV19|TRBD1
CASSIDRVREKLFF
>TRBJ2-7|TRBV7-9|.
CASSLQGFEQYF
>TRBJ1-1|TRBV30|.
CAWSAMRQNTEAFF
>TRBJ2-3|TRBV12-5|.
CASGLATKSTDTQYF
>TRBJ1-6|TRBV3-1/TRBV3-2|.
CASSQDRGGLYNSPLHF
>TRBJ1-5|TRBV4-1|.
CASSLAEAPNQPQHF
>TRBJ1-6|TRBV9|TRBD1
CASSPSGGISYNSPLHF
>TRBJ1-1|TRBV28|TRBD1
CASRPTGVSTEAFF
>TRBJ1-5|TRBV7-8|.
CASSFRTGGQPQHF
>TRBJ2-2|TRBV2|TRBD1
CASSLDRKTTGELFF
>TRBJ1-6|TRBV5-6|TRBD1
CASSFYRGSGSPLHF
>TRBJ2-1|TRBV5-1|TRBD1
CASSLGATGLDEQFF
>TRBJ2-2|TRBV5-1|.
CASSSAGDVNTGELFF